This T cell receptor beta chain is from a study of blood T cell repertoires in COVID-19. The wider study: Acute-phase and convalescent COVID-19 samples originated in the United States, Italy and Spain. PBMCs, B-cell-depleted T cells, or T cells were the source of the cDNA or gDNA that made up the material.

In the original analysis: Amplification of reference gene primers provided the estimated nucleated cell counts. Sequencing used immunoSEQ multiplex PCR; TCRdb keeps in-frame clones, though not all of them. V and J calls and clone size are those listed in that table; D and trimming were worked out from the DNA. The table shows 200,000 to 250,000 clones, with roughly 90% occurring only once. Germline trimming cut 7 bases from V and 9 bases from J; bases unmatched to any gene: 10. The CDR3 loop spans 15 amino acids. From germline, CDR1 is MNHEY and CDR2 SMNVEV (reference sequence). The chain employs TRBV27 and TRBJ2-3, with 13 bases lining up with TRBD2. This TCR came from a woman between 40 and 55 years old who had recovered from COVID-19. Material: peripheral blood. The CDR3 sequence is CASNPFGLAGATQYF. CDR3 nucleotide sequence: TGTGCCAGCAACCCATTCGGACTAGCGGGGGCAACGCAGTATTTT.